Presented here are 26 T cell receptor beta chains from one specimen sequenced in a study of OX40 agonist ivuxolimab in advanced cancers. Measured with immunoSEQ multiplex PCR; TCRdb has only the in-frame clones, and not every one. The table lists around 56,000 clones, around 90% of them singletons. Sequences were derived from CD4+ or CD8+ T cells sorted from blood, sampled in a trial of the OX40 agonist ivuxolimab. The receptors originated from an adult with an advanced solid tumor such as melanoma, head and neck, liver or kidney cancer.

The CDR3, as DNA: TGTGCCAGCAGTTGGACAGGGGGTGTTTCCCAGTACTTC. It encodes CASSWTGGVSQYF. The V and J genes are TRBV27 and TRBJ2-5, with 10 bases that match TRBD1. The CDR3 sequence is 13 residues long. The junction had 5 bases not matched to a gene; V was cut back by 4 bases and J by 9 bases. The germline gives CDR1 MNHEY, CDR2 SMNVEV (reference sequence).

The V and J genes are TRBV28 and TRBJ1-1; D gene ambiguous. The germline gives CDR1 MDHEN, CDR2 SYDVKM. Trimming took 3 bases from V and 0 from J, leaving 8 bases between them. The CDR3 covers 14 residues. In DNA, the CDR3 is TGTGCCAGCAGTTTGCCCACAATGAACACTGAAGCTTTCTTT. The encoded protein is CASSLPTMNTEAFF.

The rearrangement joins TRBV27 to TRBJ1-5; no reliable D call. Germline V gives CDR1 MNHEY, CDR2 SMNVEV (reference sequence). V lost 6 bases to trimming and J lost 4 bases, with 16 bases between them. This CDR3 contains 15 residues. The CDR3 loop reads CASSPDKVGNQPQHF. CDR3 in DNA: TGTGCCAGCAGCCCAGATAAGGTCGGTAATCAGCCCCAGCATTTT.

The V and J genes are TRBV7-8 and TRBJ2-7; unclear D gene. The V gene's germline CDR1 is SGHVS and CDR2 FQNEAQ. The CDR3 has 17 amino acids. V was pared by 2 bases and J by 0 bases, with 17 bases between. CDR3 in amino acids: CASSLPPGRLDSYEQYV. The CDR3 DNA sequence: TGTGCCAGCAGCTTACCCCCGGGCAGGCTGGACTCCTACGAGCAGTACGTC.

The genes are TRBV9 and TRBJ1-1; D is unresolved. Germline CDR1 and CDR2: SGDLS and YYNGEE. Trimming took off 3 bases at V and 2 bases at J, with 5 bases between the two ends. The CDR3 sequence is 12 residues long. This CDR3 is CASSGRNTEAFF. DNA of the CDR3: TGTGCCAGCAGCGGCCGCAACACTGAAGCTTTCTTT.

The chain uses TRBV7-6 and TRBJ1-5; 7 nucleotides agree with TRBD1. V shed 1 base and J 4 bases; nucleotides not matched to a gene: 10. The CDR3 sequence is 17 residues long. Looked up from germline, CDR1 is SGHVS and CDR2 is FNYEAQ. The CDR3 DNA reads TGTGCCAGCAGCTTAGGGAGCGGGACAGCCTTTAATCAGCCCCAGCATTTT. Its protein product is CASSLGSGTAFNQPQHF.

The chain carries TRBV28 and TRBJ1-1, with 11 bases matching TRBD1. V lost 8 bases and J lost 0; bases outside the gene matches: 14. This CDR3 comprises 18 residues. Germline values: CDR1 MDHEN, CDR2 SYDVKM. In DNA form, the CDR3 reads TGTGCCAGCCACCCTTGGGACAGGGGGAGCTTATTGAACACTGAAGCTTTCTTT. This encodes CASHPWDRGSLLNTEAFF.

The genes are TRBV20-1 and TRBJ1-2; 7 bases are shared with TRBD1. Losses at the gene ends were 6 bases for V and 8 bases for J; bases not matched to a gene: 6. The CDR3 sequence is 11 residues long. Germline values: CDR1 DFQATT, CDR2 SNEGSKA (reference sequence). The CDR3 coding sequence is TGCAGTGCCAACACAGGGGAGGGCTACACCTTC. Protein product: CSANTGEGYTF.

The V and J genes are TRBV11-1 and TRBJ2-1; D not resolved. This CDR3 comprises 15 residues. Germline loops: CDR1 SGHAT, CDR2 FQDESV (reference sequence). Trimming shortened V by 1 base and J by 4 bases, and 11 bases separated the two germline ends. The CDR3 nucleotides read TGTGCCAGCAGCTTAGGGGAATCTGTTTACAATGAGCAGTTCTTC. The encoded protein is CASSLGESVYNEQFF. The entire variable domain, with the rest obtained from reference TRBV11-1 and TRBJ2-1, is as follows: EAEVAQSPRYKITEKSQAVAFWCDPISGHATLYWYRQILGQGPELLVQFQDESVVDDSQLPKDRFSAERLKGVDSTLKIQPAELGDSAMYLCASSLGESVYNEQFFGPGTRLTVL.

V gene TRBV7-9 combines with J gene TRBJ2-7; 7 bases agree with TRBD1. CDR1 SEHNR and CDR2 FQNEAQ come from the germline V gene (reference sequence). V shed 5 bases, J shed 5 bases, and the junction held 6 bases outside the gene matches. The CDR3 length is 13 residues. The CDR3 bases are TGTGCCAGCAGCCCGGACAGGTCCCACGAGCAGTACTTC. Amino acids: CASSPDRSHEQYF. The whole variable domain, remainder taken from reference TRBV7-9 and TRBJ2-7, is DTGVSQNPRHKITKRGQNVTFRCDPISEHNRLYWYRQTLGQGPEFLTYFQNEAQLEKSRLLSDRFSAERPKGSFSTLEIQRTEQGDSAMYLCASSPDRSHEQYFGPGTRLTVT.

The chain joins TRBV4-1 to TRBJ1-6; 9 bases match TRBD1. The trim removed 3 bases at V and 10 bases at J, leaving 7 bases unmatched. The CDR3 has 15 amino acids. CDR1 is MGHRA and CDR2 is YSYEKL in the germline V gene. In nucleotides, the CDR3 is TGCGCCAGCAGCCATTCCGGGACAGGGAACTCACCCCTCCACTTT. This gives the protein CASSHSGTGNSPLHF.

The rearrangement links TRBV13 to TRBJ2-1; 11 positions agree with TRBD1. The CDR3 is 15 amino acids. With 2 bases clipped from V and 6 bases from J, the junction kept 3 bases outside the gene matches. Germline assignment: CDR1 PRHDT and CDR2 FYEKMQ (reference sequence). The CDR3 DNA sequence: TGTGCCAGCAGCTTATCGGGACAGGGGGGCAATGAGCAGTTCTTC. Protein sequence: CASSLSGQGGNEQFF. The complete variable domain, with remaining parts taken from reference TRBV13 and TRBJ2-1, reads AAGVIQSPRHLIKEKRETATLKCYPIPRHDTVYWYQQGPGQDPQFLISFYEKMQSDKGSIPDRFSAQQFSDYHSELNMSSLELGDSALYFCASSLSGQGGNEQFFGPGTRLTVL.

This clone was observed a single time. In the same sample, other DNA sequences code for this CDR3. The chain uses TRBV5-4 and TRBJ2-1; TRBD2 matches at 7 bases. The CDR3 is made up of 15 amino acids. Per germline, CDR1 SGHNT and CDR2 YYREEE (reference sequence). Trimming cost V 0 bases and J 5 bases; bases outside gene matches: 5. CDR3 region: CASSLVAGENNEQFF. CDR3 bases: TGTGCCAGCAGCTTGGTCGCGGGAGAGAACAATGAGCAGTTCTTC.

The CDR3 nucleotides read TGTGCCAGCAGGGAGGAGGACGGCGACCATGGCTACACCTTC. This gives the protein CASREEDGDHGYTF. This sequence joins TRBV2 and TRBJ1-2; D remains ambiguous. This CDR3 contains 14 residues. Trimming stripped 6 bases from V and 6 bases from J, with 17 bases between. Germline CDR1 SNHLY, CDR2 FYNNEI.

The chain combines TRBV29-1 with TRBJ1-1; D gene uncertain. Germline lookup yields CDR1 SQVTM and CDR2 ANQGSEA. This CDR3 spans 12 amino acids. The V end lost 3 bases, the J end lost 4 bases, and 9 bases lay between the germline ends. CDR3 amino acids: CSVDSEGTEAFF. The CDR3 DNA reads TGCAGCGTTGACTCTGAAGGCACTGAAGCTTTCTTT. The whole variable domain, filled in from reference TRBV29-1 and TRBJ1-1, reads SAVISQKPSRDICQRGTSLTIQCQVDSQVTMMFWYRQQPGQSLTLIATANQGSEATYESGFVIDKFPISRPNLTFSTLTVSNMSPEDSSIYLCSVDSEGTEAFFGQGTRLTVV.

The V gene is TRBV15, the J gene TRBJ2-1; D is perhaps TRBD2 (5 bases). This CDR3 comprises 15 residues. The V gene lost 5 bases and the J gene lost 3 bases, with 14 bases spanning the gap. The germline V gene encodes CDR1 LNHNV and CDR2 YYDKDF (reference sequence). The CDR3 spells CATSEGGQFYNEQFF. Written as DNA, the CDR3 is TGTGCCACCAGCGAGGGCGGGCAGTTCTACAATGAGCAGTTCTTC.

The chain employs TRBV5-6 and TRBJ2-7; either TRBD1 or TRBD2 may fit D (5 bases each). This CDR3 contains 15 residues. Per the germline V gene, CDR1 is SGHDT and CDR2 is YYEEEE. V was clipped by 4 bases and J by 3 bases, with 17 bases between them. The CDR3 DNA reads TGTGCCAGCAGCCTTATGATCGGGACGGACTACGAGCAGTACGTC. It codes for CASSLMIGTDYEQYV.

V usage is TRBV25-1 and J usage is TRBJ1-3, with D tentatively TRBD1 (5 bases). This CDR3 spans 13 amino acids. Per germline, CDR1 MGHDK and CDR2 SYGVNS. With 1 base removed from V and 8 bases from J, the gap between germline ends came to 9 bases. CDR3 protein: CASSEFGGDTIYF. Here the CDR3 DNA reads TGTGCCAGCAGTGAATTTGGGGGGGACACCATATATTTT. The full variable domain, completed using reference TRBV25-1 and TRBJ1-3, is EADIYQTPRYLVIGTGKKITLECSQTMGHDKMYWYQQDPGMELHLIHYSYGVNSTEKGDLSSESTVSRIRTEHFPLTLESARPSHTSQYLCASSEFGGDTIYFGEGSWLTVV.

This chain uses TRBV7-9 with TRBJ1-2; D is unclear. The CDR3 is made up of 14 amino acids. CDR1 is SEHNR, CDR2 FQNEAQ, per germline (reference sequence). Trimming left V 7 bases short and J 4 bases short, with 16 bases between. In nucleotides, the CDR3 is TGTGCCAGCACCCCTCCAGGACGCCCCTATGGCTACACCTTC. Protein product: CASTPPGRPYGYTF.

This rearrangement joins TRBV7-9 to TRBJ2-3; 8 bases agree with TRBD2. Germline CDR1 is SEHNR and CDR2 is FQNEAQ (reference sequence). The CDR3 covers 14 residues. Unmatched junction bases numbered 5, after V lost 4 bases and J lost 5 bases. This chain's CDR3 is CASSSPGLEDTQYF. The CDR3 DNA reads TGTGCCAGCAGCTCACCGGGACTAGAAGATACGCAGTATTTT.

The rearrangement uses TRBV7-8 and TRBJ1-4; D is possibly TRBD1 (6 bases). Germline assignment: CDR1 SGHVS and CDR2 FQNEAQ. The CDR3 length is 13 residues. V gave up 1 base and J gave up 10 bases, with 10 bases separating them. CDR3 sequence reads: CASSLGRGGKLFF. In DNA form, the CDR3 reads TGTGCCAGCAGCTTAGGGAGGGGGGGAAAACTGTTTTTT.

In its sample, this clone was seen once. CDR3 sequence reads: CASSEVSRDSLGGYTF. CDR3 coding DNA: TGTGCCAGCAGTGAAGTGTCCCGGGACAGCTTAGGAGGCTACACCTTC. The chain is built from TRBV2 and TRBJ1-2, with 7 nucleotides matching TRBD1. Unmatched junction bases numbered 13, after V lost 1 base and J lost 8 bases. CDR1 SNHLY and CDR2 FYNNEI come from the germline V gene. The CDR3 is 16 amino acids.

The CDR3 coding sequence is TGCGCCAGCAGCCAAGATCGAGGTGTGAGTGAAGCTTTCTTT. Protein product: CASSQDRGVSEAFF. The chain has TRBV4-1 and TRBJ1-1, with no clear D. Germline loops: CDR1 MGHRA, CDR2 YSYEKL. V lost 0 bases and J 7 bases, leaving 12 bases between the germline ends. The CDR3 sequence is 14 residues long.

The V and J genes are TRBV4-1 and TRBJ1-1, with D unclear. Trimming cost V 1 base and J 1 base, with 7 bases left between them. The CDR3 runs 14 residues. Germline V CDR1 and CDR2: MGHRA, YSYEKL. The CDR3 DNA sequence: TGCGCCAGCAGCCAAGGTGTCAGGAACACTGAAGCTTTCTTT. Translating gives CASSQGVRNTEAFF.

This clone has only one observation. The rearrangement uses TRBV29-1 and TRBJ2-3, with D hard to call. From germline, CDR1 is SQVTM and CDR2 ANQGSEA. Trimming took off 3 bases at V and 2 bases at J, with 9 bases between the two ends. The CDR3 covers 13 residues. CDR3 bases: TGCAGCGTTGAGGCCCCACTCACAGATACGCAGTATTTT. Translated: CSVEAPLTDTQYF.

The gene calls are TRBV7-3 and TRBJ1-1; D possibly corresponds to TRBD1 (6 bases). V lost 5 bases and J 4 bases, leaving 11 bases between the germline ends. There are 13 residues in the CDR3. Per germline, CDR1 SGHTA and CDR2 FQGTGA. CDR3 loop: CASSQGGGTEAFF. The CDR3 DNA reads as TGTGCCAGCAGCCAAGGGGGAGGCACTGAAGCTTTCTTT.